This TCR beta chain was sequenced for a study of a mutant IDH1 vaccine in newly diagnosed glioma. As for the study in general: Patients began vaccination 4-6 weeks after radiotherapy alone, or with temozolomide cycles. A 62.5% male, about 40% female split and a mean age of approximately 38 years characterized treated patients. V12 occurred at week 35 and V13 at week 47.

Only in-frame clones appear in the TCRdb table, and some are missing; sequencing was by immunoSEQ multiplex PCR. Found here are about 48,000 clones, more than 60% of them singletons; the top ten hold 6.5% to 7.5%. Points from the study as a whole: There were vaccine-induced immune responses in approximately 95% of the patients.

The table lists this clone with a few counts. Its target is not known. V was shortened by 2 bases and J by 7 bases, with 13 bases between the two germline ends. Germline CDR1 reads SGHRS; CDR2 reads YFSETQ. The length of the CDR3 is 15 residues. Sample time point: week 35, safety follow-up. All doses held 300 ug of mutant IDH1 20-mer peptide, with topical imiquimod. Sequenced here: PBMCs, sampled from a glioma patient whose treatment included an IDH1 peptide vaccine. This TCR came from a man aged 40-50 years with glioma. The chain employs TRBV5-1 and TRBJ1-6; D perhaps matches TRBD1 (5 bases). This CDR3 is CASSFDRRDNSPLHF. Written as DNA, the CDR3 is TGCGCCAGCAGCTTCGACAGACGGGACAATTCACCCCTCCACTTT.